The source of this T cell receptor (beta chain) is a study of early T cells in non-severe SARS-CoV-2 infection. Study summary: Sequencing of unsorted whole blood was done on bulk RNA, leaving chains unpaired.

This CDR3 is built from 14 residues. CDR1 and CDR2 from the germline V gene are SNHLY and FYNNEI. Trimming pared 8 bases from V and 0 bases from J, leaving 14 bases between. Ten or more counts support this clonotype. Using its own MiXCR run on the 5' RACE reads, TCRdb lists one record per CDR3 protein. This table holds about 49,000 distinct CDR3 sequences, approximately 12% found once. The sequence was obtained from an adult who was a healthcare worker with PCR-confirmed SARS-CoV-2 infection or an uninfected control (not recorded which). Sequenced: whole blood. The chain carries TRBV2 and TRBJ2-7; D could derive from TRBD1 or TRBD2 (5 bases each). The CDR3 bases are TGTGCCAGCTCCTCGGGGCCTCCCTCCTACGAGCAGTACTTC. This sequence encodes CASSSGPPSYEQYF.